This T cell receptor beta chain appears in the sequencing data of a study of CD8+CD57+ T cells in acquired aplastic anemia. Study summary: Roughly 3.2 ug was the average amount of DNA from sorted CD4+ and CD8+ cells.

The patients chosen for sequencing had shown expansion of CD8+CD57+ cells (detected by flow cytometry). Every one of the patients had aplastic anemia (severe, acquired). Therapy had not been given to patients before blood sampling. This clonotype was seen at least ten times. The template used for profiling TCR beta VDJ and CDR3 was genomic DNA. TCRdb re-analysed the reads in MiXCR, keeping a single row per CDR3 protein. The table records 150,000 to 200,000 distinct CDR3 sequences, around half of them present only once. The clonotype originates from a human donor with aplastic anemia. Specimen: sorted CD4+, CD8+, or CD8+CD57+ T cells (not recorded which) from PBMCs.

The CDR3 DNA sequence: TGTGCCAGCAGTTTACTCCAAAGAACAGATACGCAGTATTTT. Translating gives CASSLLQRTDTQYF. The chain links TRBV12-3 or TRBV12-4 to TRBJ2-3; D is unclear. The CDR3 contains 14 residues. Trimming cost V 2 bases and J 3 bases, with 9 bases left between them.